This T cell receptor beta chain was captured in a study of blood T cell repertoires in COVID-19. The overall study: Sites in the United States, Italy and Spain provided acute and convalescent COVID-19 samples.

As originally analysed: The authors estimated nucleated cell counts from reference gene primer amplification. Assay: immunoSEQ multiplex PCR; the TCRdb copy retains only in-frame clones and omits some. V, J and clone size reflect that table, while D and trimming were determined from the DNA. The sample has hundreds of thousands of clones; around 90% are singletons. This CDR3 comprises 17 residues. Germline-derived CDR1 and CDR2 are SGHRS and YFSETQ. Trimming at V came to 0 bases and at J to 6 bases, leaving 8 bases not matched to a gene. This TCR was recovered from a human donor in a cohort sampled during active COVID-19. Source material: peripheral blood. The V and J genes are TRBV5-1 and TRBJ2-1; 11 positions match TRBD2. CDR3 nucleotide sequence: TGCGCCAGCAGCTTGGGAGTAGCGGGAGGGCCTTTCAATGAGCAGTTCTTC. It encodes CASSLGVAGGPFNEQFF. The full variable domain, rest sourced from reference TRBV5-1 and TRBJ2-1, is KAGVTQTPRYLIKTRGQQVTLSCSPISGHRSVSWYQQTPGQGLQFLFEYFSETQRNKGNFPGRFSGRQFSNSRSEMNVSTLELGDSALYLCASSLGVAGGPFNEQFFGPGTRLTVL.